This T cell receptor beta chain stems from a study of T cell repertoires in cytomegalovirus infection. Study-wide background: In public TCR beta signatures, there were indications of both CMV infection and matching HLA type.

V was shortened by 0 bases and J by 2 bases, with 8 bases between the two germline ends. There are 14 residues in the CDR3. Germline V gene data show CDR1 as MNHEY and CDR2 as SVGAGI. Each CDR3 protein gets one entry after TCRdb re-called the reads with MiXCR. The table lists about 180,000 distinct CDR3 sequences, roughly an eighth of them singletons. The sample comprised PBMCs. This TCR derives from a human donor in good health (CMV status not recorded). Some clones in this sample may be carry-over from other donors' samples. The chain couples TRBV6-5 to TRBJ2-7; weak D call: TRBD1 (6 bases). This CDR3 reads CASSYSRGPYEQYF. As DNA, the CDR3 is TGTGCCAGCAGTTACTCCAGGGGACCCTACGAGCAGTACTTC.